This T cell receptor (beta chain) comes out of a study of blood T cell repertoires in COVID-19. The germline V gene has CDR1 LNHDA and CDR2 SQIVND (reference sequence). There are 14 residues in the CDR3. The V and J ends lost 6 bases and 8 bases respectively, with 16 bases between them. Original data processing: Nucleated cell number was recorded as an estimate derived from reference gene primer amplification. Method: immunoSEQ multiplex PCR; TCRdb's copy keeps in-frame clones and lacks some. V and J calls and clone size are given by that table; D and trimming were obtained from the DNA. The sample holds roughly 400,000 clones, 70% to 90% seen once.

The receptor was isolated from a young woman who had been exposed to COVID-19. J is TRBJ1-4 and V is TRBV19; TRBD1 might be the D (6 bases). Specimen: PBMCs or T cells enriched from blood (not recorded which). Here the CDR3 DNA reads TGTGCCAGTAGCACCGCGGGGGGCAGAGAAAAACTGTTTTTT. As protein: CASSTAGGREKLFF.